The 8 T cell receptor beta chains reported below all come from one sample, sequenced in a study of T-cell memory formation after mild COVID-19. TCRdb analysed the 5' RACE reads with MiXCR anew, one entry per CDR3 protein. The sample includes around 440,000 distinct CDR3 sequences, 15% to 20% of them seen just once. Source material: PBMCs or a T cell subset sorted from them (not recorded which). These receptors all come from an adult woman who had mild COVID-19 (a few samples of this study predate the infection). Cell type and time point are not known.

This clonotype has more than one count but fewer than ten. The chain couples TRBV2 to TRBJ1-1; D is uncertain. Germline V CDR1 and CDR2: SNHLY, FYNNEI. Between the trimmed V and J ends, which lost 11 bases and 6 bases, there was a span of 19 bases. The CDR3 consists of 13 residues. The CDR3 DNA is TGTGCCGCAACTCCGGGAATGAGCCCTGAAGCTTTCTTT. It translates to CAATPGMSPEAFF.

Here the CDR3 reads CSAKQGYEQYF. In DNA form, the CDR3 reads TGCAGTGCCAAGCAGGGCTACGAGCAGTACTTC. The gene calls are TRBV20-1 and TRBJ2-7; a possible D gene is TRBD1 (5 bases). The length of the CDR3 is 11 residues. The germline gives CDR1 DFQATT, CDR2 SNEGSKA (reference sequence). Trimming left V 6 bases short and J 3 bases short, with 9 bases between.

This clonotype has a handful of counts. The CDR3 sequence: CASSYGGAPGRDEQFF. In nucleotides, the CDR3 is TGTGCCAGCAGCTACGGGGGGGCTCCGGGGAGGGATGAGCAGTTCTTC. The chain combines TRBV11-2 with TRBJ2-1, with 8 bases matching TRBD2. Germline CDR1 is SGHAT and CDR2 is FQNNGV. J gave up 8 bases and V 4 bases, and 13 bases lay outside the gene matches. The CDR3 contains 16 residues.

The V call is TRBV12-3 or TRBV12-4, the J call TRBJ1-5; possible D gene TRBD1, 5 bases. Trimming removed 2 bases from V and 2 bases from J, with 22 bases in between. CDR3 length: 19 residues. The CDR3 sequence: CASSLSYTLMEGGNQPQHF. The DNA for the CDR3 is TGTGCCAGCAGTTTATCCTATACACTCATGGAAGGGGGCAATCAGCCCCAGCATTTT.

This clonotype was seen only a few times. The chain carries TRBV2 and TRBJ2-6; D could derive from TRBD1 or TRBD2 (5 bases each). The CDR3 covers 17 residues. V lost 6 bases and J lost 0, with 15 bases in between. Germline V gene data show CDR1 as SNHLY and CDR2 as FYNNEI. Written as DNA, the CDR3 is TGTGCCAGCAGCTATGGGACGGAGAGCTCTGGGGCCAACGTCCTGACTTTC. Translated: CASSYGTESSGANVLTF.

Only a few counts were recorded for this clonotype. The chain links TRBV24-1 to TRBJ1-5, with unresolved D. There are 13 residues in the CDR3. Germline CDR1 KGHDR, CDR2 SFDVKD. Trimming took 9 bases from V and 1 from J, leaving 9 bases between them. The CDR3 coding sequence is TGTGCCACCGCCCTTACGAGCAATCAGCCCCAGCATTTT. This encodes CATALTSNQPQHF.

The CDR3 sequence is CASSHPIRRGQGEKLFF. The CDR3 bases are TGCGCCAGCAGTCACCCCATCCGACGGGGACAGGGGGAAAAACTGTTTTTT. The rearrangement uses TRBV23-1 and TRBJ1-4; 10 nucleotides agree with TRBD1. TRBV23-1 is treated as an ORF (open reading frame) with a function not yet certain. There are 17 residues in the CDR3. The V and J ends lost 3 bases and 8 bases, in that order; junction bases with no gene match: 12.

The chain's CDR3 is CASSRRAGLTEAFF. The CDR3 nucleotides read TGTGCCAGCTCCAGGCGCGCGGGATTAACTGAAGCTTTCTTT. This chain links TRBV28 with TRBJ1-1, with D uncertain. CDR1 and CDR2 from the germline V gene are MDHEN and SYDVKM. Between the trimmed V and J ends, which lost 8 bases and 5 bases, there was a span of 18 bases. The CDR3 spans 14 residues.